Following are 7 T cell receptor beta chains from one sample sequenced in a study of identical twins. Using its own MiXCR run on the 5' RACE reads, TCRdb lists one record per CDR3 protein. The sample consists of roughly 220,000 distinct CDR3 sequences, about 6.7% of them appearing once. The same data also went into a second study, on T cells expressing NK-cell markers.

The source material was CD8+ T cells sorted from blood. All receptors come from a woman aged 18-30 years in good health.

The chain uses TRBV12-3 or TRBV12-4 and TRBJ1-1, with D possibly TRBD1 on 6 matching bases. CDR3 length equals 13 residues. The ends were cut back, 3 bases at V and 5 bases at J, with 10 bases in the middle. The CDR3 region has the DNA TGTGCCAGCAGTTTCCAGGGGTGGACTGAAGCTTTCTTT. This translates into CASSFQGWTEAFF.

This clonotype was observed at least ten times. The rearrangement links TRBV5-1 to TRBJ2-1, with D possibly TRBD1 on 5 matching bases. V lost 9 bases and J lost 3, with 22 bases in between. The CDR3 runs to 16 residues. CDR1 is SGHRS, CDR2 YFSETQ, per germline. CDR3 nucleotides: TGCGCCACCGGAATTTTTCCAGGACAAGACTACAATGAGCAGTTCTTC. Protein product: CATGIFPGQDYNEQFF.

This clonotype was observed at least ten times. The chain combines TRBV3-1 with TRBJ2-1; D possibly corresponds to TRBD1 (5 bases). This CDR3 is built from 16 residues. The germline gives CDR1 LGHDT, CDR2 YNNKEL (reference sequence). Trimming stripped 4 bases from V and 1 base from J, with 14 bases between. The CDR3 DNA is TGTGCCAGCAGCCCCTTGGGCAGGGATTCCTACAATGAGCAGTTCTTC. Translated, it gives CASSPLGRDSYNEQFF.

V and J are TRBV7-8 and TRBJ2-1; 10 bases are a match to TRBD2. CDR3 length equals 17 residues. Per the germline V gene, CDR1 is SGHVS and CDR2 is FQNEAQ. Germline trimming cut 1 base from V and 0 bases from J; bases unmatched to any gene: 3. For the CDR3, the DNA is TGTGCCAGCAGCTTAGTAGCGGGGGGCCCCTCCTACAATGAGCAGTTCTTC. Encoded protein: CASSLVAGGPSYNEQFF.

The rearrangement links TRBV6-1 to TRBJ2-1; D is perhaps TRBD2 (5 bases). Germline V gene sequence: CDR1 MNHNS, CDR2 SASEGT. The germline V and J ends were trimmed by 5 bases and 3 bases, with 17 bases remaining between them. This CDR3 spans 16 amino acids. CDR3 amino acids: CASSPLSSGLYNEQFF. The CDR3 bases are TGTGCCAGCAGTCCACTTTCAAGCGGACTCTACAATGAGCAGTTCTTC.

This clonotype was observed a few times. This chain uses TRBV27 with TRBJ2-7, with 9 bases fitting TRBD2. V trimming: 5 bases; J trimming: 2 bases; junction bases outside the gene matches: 1. The CDR3 runs to 13 residues. Germline lookup yields CDR1 MNHEY and CDR2 SMNVEV (reference sequence). CDR3: CASSRTSAYEQYF. In DNA, the CDR3 is TGTGCCAGCAGTCGGACTAGCGCCTACGAGCAGTACTTC.

This clonotype showed up just a few times. This chain uses TRBV29-1 with TRBJ2-1; D not certain. The V end was cut by 2 bases, the J end by 2 bases, with 7 bases between. The CDR3 has 13 amino acids. Germline-derived CDR1 and CDR2 are SQVTM and ANQGSEA. The CDR3 protein is CSVERATYNEQFF. CDR3 DNA sequence: TGCAGCGTTGAACGGGCCACCTACAATGAGCAGTTCTTC.